The sequence of this T cell receptor (beta chain) was determined in a study of blood T cells in healthy people across ages. CDR1 and CDR2 from the germline V gene are SGHNT and YENEEA. This CDR3 is built from 17 residues. With V trimmed by 5 bases and J by 0 bases, 8 bases remained unmatched. PCR was performed a second time for roughly 6 to 12 cycles using a sample-barcoded 5' primer and a J-beta primer mix. TCRdb recomputed calls from the 5' RACE reads with MiXCR, one row per CDR3 protein. The sample has approximately 810,000 distinct CDR3 sequences, around 36% seen once. The sample providers were healthy Caucasian people from Russia, aged about 6 to 95.

Sequenced material: blood. The chain combines TRBV11-3 with TRBJ2-3; TRBD1 matches 10 bases. This receptor was taken from a young man in good health. The CDR3: CASSPGTGDTSTDTQYF. The CDR3 DNA sequence: TGTGCCAGCAGCCCCGGGACAGGGGATACTAGCACAGATACGCAGTATTTT.